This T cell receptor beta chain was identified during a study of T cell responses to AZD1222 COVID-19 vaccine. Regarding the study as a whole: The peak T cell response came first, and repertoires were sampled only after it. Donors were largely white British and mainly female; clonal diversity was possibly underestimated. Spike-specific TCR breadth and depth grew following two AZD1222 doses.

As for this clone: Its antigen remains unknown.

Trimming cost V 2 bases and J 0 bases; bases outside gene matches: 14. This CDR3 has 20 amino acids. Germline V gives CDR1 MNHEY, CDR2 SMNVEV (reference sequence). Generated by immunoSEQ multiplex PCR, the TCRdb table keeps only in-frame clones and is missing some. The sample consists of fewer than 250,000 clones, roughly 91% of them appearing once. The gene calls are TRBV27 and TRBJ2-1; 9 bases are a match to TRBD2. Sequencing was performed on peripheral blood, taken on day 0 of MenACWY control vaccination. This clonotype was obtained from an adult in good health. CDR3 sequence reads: CASSLEGASGVRSSYNEQFF. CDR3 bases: TGTGCCAGCAGTTTAGAAGGGGCTAGCGGGGTAAGAAGCTCCTACAATGAGCAGTTCTTC.